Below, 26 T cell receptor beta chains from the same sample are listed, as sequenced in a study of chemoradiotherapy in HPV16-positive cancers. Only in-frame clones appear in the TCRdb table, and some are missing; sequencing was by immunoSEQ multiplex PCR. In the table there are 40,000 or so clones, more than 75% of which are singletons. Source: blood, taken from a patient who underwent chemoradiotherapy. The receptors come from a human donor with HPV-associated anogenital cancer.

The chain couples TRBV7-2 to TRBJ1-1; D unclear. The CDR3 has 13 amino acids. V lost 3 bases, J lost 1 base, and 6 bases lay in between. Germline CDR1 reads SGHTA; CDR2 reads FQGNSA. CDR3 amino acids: CASSFQTNTEAFF. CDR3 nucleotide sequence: TGTGCCAGCAGCTTCCAGACGAACACTGAAGCTTTCTTT.

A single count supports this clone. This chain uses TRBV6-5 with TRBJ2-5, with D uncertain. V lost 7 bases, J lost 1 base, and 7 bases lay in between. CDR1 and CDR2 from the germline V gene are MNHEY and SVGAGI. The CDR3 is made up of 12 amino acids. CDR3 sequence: CASKRPQETQYF. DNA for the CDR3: TGTGCCAGCAAAAGACCCCAAGAGACCCAGTACTTC.

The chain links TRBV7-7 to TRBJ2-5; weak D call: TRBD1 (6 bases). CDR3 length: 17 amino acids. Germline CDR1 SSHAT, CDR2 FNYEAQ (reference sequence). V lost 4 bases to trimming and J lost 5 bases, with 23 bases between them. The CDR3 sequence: CASSSGLPGQGKETQYF. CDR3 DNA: TGTGCCAGCAGCTCAGGGCTTCCAGGCCAGGGGAAGGAGACCCAGTACTTC.

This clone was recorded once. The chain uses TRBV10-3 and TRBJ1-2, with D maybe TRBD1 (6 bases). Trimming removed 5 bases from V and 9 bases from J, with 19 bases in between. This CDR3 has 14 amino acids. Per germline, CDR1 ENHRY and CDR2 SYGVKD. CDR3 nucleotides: TGTGCCATCAGTCCGACGGGGGCAATCGGTAGCTACACCTTC. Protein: CAISPTGAIGSYTF.

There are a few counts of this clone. This chain's CDR3 is CASSPTGPYSPLHF. In DNA form, the CDR3 reads TGTGCCAGCAGCCCGACAGGGCCATATTCACCCCTCCACTTT. The rearrangement uses TRBV7-9 and TRBJ1-6; 7 nucleotides agree with TRBD1. The CDR3 has 14 residues. V was pared by 5 bases and J by 8 bases, with 6 bases of the junction left unmatched. Germline V gives CDR1 SEHNR, CDR2 FQNEAQ (reference sequence).

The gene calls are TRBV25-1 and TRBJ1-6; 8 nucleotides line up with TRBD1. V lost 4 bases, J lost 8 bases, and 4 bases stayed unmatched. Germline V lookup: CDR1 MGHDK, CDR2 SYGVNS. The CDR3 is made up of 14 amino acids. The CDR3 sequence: CASSVRQGYSPLHF. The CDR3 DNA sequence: TGTGCCAGCAGTGTCCGACAGGGGTATTCACCCCTCCACTTT.

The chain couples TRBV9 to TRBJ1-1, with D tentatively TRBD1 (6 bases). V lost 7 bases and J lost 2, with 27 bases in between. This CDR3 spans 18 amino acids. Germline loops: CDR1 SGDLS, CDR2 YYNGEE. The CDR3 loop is CASASGGAFPSRNTEAFF. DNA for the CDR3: TGTGCCAGCGCAAGTGGGGGGGCATTCCCCTCACGAAACACTGAAGCTTTCTTT.

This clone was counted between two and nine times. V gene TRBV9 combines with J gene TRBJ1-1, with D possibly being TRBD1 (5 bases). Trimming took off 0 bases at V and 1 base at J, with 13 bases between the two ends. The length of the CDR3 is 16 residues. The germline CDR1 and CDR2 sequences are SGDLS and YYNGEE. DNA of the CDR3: TGTGCCAGCAGCGTAGGTGGGGGACCCCCGAACACTGAAGCTTTCTTT. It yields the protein CASSVGGGPPNTEAFF.

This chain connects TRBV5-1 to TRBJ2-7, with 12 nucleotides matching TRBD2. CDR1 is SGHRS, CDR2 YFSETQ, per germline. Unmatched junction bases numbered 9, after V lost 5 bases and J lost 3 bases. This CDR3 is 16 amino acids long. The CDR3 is CASRSGQTSGGYEQYF. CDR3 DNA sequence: TGCGCCAGCAGATCAGGTCAGACTAGCGGGGGCTACGAGCAGTACTTC. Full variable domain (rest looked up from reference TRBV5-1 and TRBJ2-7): KAGVTQTPRYLIKTRGQQVTLSCSPISGHRSVSWYQQTPGQGLQFLFEYFSETQRNKGNFPGRFSGRQFSNSRSEMNVSTLELGDSALYLCASRSGQTSGGYEQYFGPGTRLTVT.

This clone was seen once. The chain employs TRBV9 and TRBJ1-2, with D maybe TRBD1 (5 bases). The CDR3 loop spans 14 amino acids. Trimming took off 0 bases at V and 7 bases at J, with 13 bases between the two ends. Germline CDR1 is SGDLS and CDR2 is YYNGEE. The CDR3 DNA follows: TGTGCCAGCAGCGTAGAGTCACTCAGGGCTGGCTACACCTTC. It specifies CASSVESLRAGYTF.

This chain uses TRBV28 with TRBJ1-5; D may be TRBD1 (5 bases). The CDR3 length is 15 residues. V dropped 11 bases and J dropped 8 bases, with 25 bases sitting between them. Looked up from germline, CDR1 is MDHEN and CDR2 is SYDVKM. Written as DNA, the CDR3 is TGTGCCGGGGCCGGAGGGGATGTTAGGGGTAAGCCCCAGCATTTT. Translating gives CAGAGGDVRGKPQHF.

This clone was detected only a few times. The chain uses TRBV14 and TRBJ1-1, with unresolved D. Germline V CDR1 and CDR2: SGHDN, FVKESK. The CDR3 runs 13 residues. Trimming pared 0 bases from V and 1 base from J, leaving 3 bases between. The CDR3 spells CASSQEQNTEAFF. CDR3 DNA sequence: TGTGCCAGCAGCCAAGAACAGAACACTGAAGCTTTCTTT. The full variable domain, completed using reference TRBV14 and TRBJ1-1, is EAGVTQFPSHSVIEKGQTVTLRCDPISGHDNLYWYRRVMGKEIKFLLHFVKESKQDESGMPNNRFLAERTGGTYSTLKVQPAELEDSGVYFCASSQEQNTEAFFGQGTRLTVV.

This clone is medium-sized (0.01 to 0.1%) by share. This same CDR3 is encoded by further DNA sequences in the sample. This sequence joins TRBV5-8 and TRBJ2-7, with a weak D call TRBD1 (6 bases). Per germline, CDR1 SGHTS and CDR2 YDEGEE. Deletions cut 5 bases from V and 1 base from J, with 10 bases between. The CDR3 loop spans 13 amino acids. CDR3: CASSLQGSYEQYF. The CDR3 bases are TGTGCCAGCAGTTTACAGGGATCCTACGAGCAGTACTTC.

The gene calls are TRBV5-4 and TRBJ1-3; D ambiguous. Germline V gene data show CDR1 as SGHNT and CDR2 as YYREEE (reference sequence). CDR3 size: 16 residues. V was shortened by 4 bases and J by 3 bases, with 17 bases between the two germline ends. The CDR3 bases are TGTGCCAGCAGCAAAGAAGCGGGGTTTGGTGGAAACACCATATATTTT. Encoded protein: CASSKEAGFGGNTIYF.

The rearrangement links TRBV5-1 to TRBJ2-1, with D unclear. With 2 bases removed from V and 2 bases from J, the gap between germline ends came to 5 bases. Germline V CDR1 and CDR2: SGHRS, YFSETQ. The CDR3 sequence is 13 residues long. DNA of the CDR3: TGCGCCAGCAGCTTTCAGGCCTACAATGAGCAGTTCTTC. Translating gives CASSFQAYNEQFF.

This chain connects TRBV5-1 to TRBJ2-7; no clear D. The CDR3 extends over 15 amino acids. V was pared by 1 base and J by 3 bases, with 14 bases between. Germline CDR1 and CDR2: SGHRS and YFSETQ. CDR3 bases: TGCGCCAGCAGCTTGATGGGTCCCCCGAACTACGAGCAGTACTTC. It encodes CASSLMGPPNYEQYF.

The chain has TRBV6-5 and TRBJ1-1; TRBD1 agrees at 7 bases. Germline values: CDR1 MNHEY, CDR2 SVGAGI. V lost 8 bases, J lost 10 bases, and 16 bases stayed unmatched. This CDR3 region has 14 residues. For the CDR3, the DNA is TGTGCCAGCTCCCTCAGGGGGGGTAACTTACGAGCTTTCTTT. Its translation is CASSLRGGNLRAFF.

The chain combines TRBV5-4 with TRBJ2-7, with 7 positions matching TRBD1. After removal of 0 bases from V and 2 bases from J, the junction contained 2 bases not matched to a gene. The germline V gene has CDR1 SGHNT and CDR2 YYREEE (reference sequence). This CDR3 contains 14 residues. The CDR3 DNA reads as TGTGCCAGCAGCTTGGGACAGGGCCCCTACGAGCAGTACTTC. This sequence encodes CASSLGQGPYEQYF. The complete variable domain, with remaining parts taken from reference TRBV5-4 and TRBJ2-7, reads ETGVTQSPTHLIKTRGQQVTLRCSSQSGHNTVSWYQQALGQGPQFIFQYYREEENGRGNFPPRFSGLQFPNYSSELNVNALELDDSALYLCASSLGQGPYEQYFGPGTRLTVT.

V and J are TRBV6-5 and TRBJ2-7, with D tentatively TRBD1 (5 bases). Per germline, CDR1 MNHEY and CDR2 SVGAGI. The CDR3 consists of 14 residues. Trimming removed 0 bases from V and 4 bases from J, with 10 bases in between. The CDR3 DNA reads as TGTGCCAGCAGTTACTCATACAGGAATTACGAGCAGTACTTC. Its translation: CASSYSYRNYEQYF.

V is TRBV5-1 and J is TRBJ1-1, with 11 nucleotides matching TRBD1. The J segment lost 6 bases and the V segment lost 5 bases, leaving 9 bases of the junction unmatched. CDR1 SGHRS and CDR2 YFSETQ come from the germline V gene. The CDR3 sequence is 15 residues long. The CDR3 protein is CASRWVGDRGAEAFF. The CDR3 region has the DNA TGCGCCAGCAGGTGGGTGGGGGACAGGGGGGCTGAAGCTTTCTTT.

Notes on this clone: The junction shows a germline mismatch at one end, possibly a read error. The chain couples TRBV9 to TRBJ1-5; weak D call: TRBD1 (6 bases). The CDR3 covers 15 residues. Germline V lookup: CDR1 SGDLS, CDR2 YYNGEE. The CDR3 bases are TGTGCCAGCACCCCTTCGGGGGCAGGCAACCAGCCCCAGCATTTT. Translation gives CASTPSGAGNQPQHF.

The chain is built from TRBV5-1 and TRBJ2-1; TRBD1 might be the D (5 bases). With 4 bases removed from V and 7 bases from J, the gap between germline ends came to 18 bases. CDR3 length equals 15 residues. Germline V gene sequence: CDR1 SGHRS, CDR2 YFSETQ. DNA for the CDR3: TGCGCCAGCAGCCACGACCTCTCGGCAGGGAATGAGCAGTTCTTC. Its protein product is CASSHDLSAGNEQFF.

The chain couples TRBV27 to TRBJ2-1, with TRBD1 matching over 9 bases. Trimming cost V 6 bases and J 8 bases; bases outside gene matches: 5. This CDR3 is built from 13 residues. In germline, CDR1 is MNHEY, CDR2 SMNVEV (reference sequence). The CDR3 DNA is TGTGCCAGCAGCCGACGGGACAGGGATGAGCAGTTCTTC. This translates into CASSRRDRDEQFF.

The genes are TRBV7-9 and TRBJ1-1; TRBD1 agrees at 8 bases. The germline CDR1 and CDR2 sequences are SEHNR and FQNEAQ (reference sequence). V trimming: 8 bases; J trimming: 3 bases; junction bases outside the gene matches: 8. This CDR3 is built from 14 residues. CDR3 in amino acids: CASVPTGVDTEAFF. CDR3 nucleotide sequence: TGTGCCAGCGTCCCGACAGGGGTGGACACTGAAGCTTTCTTT. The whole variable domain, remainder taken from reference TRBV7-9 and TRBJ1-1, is DTGVSQNPRHKITKRGQNVTFRCDPISEHNRLYWYRQTLGQGPEFLTYFQNEAQLEKSRLLSDRFSAERPKGSFSTLEIQRTEQGDSAMYLCASVPTGVDTEAFFGQGTRLTVV.

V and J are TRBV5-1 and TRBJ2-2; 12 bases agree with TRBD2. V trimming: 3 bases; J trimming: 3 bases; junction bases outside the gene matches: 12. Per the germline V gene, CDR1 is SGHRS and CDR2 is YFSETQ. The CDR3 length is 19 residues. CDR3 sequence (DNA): TGCGCCAGCAGCTCCGGACTAGCGGGGCTGACGAAGGACACCGGGGAGCTGTTTTTT. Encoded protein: CASSSGLAGLTKDTGELFF.

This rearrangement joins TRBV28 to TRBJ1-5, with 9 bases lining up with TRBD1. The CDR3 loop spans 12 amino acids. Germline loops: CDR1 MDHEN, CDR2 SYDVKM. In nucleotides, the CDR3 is TGTTCGACAGGGGGGAACAATCAGCCCCAGCATTTT. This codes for CSTGGNNQPQHF.